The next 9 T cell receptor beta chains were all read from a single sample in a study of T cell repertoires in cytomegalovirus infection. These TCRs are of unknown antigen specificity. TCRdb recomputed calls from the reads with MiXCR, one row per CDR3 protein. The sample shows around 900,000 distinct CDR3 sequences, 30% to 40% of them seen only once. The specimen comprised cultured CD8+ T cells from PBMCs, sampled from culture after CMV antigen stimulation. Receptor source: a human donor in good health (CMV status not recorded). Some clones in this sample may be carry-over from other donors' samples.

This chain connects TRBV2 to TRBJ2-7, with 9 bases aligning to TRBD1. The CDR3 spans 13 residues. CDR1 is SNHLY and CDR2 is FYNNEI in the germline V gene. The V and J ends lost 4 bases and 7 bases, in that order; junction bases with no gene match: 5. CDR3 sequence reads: CASSVTGGEEQYV. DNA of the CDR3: TGTGCCAGCAGTGTGACAGGGGGGGAGGAGCAGTACGTC.

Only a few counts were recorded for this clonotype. The CDR3 spells CAVPSRGTTEAFF. CDR3 nucleotide sequence: TGTGCCGTGCCATCCAGGGGGACCACTGAAGCTTTCTTT. The chain carries TRBV2 and TRBJ1-1, with 7 bases fitting TRBD1. V trimming: 11 bases; J trimming: 4 bases; junction bases outside the gene matches: 10. CDR1 is SNHLY, CDR2 FYNNEI, per germline. This CDR3 has 13 residues.

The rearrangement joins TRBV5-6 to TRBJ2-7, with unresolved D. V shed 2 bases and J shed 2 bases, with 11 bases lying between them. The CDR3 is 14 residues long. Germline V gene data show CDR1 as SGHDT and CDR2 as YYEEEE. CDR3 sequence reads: CASSLGFSAYEQYV. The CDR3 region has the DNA TGTGCCAGCAGCTTAGGGTTTTCGGCCTACGAGCAGTACGTC.

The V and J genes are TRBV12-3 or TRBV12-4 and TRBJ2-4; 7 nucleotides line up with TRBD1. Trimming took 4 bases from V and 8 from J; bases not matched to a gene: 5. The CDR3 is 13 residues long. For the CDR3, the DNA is TGTGCCAGCAGTTCCGGACAGGTTGACATTCAGTACTTC. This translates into CASSSGQVDIQYF.

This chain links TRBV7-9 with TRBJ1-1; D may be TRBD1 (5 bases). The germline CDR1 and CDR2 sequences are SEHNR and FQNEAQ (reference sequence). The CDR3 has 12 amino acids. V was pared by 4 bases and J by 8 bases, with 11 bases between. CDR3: CASSWDGREAFF. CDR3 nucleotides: TGTGCCAGCAGCTGGGACGGGAGGGAAGCTTTCTTT.

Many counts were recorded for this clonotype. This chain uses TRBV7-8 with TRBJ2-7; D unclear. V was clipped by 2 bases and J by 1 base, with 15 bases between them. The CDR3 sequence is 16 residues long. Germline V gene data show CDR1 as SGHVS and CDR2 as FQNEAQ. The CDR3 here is CASSLPLPGWSYEQYF. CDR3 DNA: TGTGCCAGCAGCTTACCCCTCCCCGGCTGGTCCTACGAGCAGTACTTC. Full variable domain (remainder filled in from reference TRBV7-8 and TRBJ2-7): GAGVSQSPRYKVAKRGQDVALRCDPISGHVSLFWYQQALGQGPEFLTYFQNEAQLDKSGLPSDRFFAERPEGSVSTLKIQRTQQEDSAVYLCASSLPLPGWSYEQYFGPGTRLTVT.

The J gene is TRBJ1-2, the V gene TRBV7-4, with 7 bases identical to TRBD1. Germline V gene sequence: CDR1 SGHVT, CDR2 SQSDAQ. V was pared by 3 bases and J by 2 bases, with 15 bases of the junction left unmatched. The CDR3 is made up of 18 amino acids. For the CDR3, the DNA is TGTGCCAGCAGCTTCCCCTCCCCGGGACAGAAGGGGAACTATGGCTACACCTTC. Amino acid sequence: CASSFPSPGQKGNYGYTF.

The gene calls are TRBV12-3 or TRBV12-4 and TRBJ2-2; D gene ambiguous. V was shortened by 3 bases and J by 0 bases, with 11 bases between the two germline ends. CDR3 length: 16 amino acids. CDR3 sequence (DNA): TGTGCCAGCAGTTTGTCGGTTTACGCGAACACCGGGGAGCTGTTTTTT. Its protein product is CASSLSVYANTGELFF.

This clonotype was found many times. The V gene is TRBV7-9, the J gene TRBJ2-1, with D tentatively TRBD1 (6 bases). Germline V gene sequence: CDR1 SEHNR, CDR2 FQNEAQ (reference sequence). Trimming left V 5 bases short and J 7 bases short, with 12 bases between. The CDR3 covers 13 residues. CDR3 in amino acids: CASSLDRLNEQFF. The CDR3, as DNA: TGTGCCAGCAGCCTAGACAGGCTTAATGAGCAGTTCTTC.